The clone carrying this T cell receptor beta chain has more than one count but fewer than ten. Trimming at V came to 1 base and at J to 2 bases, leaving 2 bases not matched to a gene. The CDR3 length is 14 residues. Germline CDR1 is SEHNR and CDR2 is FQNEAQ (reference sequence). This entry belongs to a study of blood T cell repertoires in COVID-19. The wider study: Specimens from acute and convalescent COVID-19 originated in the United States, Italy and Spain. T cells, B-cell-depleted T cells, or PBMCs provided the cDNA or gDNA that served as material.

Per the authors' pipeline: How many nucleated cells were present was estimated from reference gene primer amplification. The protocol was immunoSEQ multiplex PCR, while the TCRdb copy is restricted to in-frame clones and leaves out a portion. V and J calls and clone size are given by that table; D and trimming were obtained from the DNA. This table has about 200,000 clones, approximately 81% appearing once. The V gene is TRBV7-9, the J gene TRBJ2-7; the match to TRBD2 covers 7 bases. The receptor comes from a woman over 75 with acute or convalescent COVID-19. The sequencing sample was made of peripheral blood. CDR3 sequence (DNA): TGTGCCAGCAGCTTAGGCGGGGGTGCCTACGAGCAGTACTTC. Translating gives CASSLGGGAYEQYF. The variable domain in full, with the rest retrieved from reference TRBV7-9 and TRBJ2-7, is DTGVSQNPRHKITKRGQNVTFRCDPISEHNRLYWYRQTLGQGPEFLTYFQNEAQLEKSRLLSDRFSAERPKGSFSTLEIQRTEQGDSAMYLCASSLGGGAYEQYFGPGTRLTVT.